This TCR beta chain came from a study of T cell responses to AZD1222 COVID-19 vaccine. Study conclusions and caveats: Per reports, nearly half of all spike-specific TCRs target regions that are unmutated in variants. Donors were chiefly white British, with a greater number of females, and clonal diversity was perhaps underestimated. Spike-specific TCR breadth and depth were elevated following two AZD1222 doses.

A note on this clone: As yet, its antigen is unknown.

Researchers grouped second doses given at about 4 or about 12 weeks into one pool. CDR3 size: 14 residues. With 2 bases removed from V and 5 bases from J, the gap between germline ends came to 13 bases. Germline V CDR1 and CDR2: KGHSH, LQKENI. Profiled with immunoSEQ multiplex PCR; TCRdb holds only in-frame clones, not every one. Of 150,000 to 200,000 clones in the sample, 80% to 95% were seen once. The chain couples TRBV18 to TRBJ2-7; D unresolved. The clonotype was recovered from an adult who received the AZD1222 COVID-19 vaccine. This specimen consisted of peripheral blood, obtained 28 days after the second AZD1222 dose. The CDR3 region has the DNA TGTGCCAGCTCACCAAGGTTACTTGCCGACGAGCAGTACTTC. Its translation is CASSPRLLADEQYF.